This T cell receptor beta chain was recorded in a study of persistence of HIV-infected CD4 T cells. General study points: The rare CMV-responding cells with HIV-1 proviruses were not separately TCR-sequenced. CMV- and Gag-responding cells had lower TCRbeta richness than CD3/CD28-responding cells.

V was pared by 4 bases and J by 5 bases, with 15 bases between. CDR1 SGHNT and CDR2 YYREEE come from the germline V gene (reference sequence). CDR3 length: 14 amino acids. On this clone itself: As yet, its antigen is unknown.

Lysates of CMV-infected fibroblasts at 9.5 to 10 ug/mL stimulated these cells. CD40L/CD69 double-negative CD45RO-high memory CD4+ T cells were collected. The libraries were made with immunoSEQ version 4 in survey mode. This table comes from immunoSEQ multiplex PCR, and its TCRdb copy is limited to in-frame clones, with some not included. The data show about 48,000 clones, around 72% seen once. The specimen comprised CD4+ T cells sorted from PBMCs after approximately 19-hour stimulation, sampled from a patient who received antiretroviral therapy. V usage is TRBV5-4 and J usage is TRBJ2-5; possible D gene TRBD1, 5 bases. The receptor was isolated from an adult man with HIV who was CMV-seropositive. CDR3 amino acids: CASSDRGRGETQYF. CDR3 coding DNA: TGTGCCAGCAGCGATAGGGGAAGAGGCGAGACCCAGTACTTC.